The T cell receptor beta chain described here comes from a study of relationships among human T cell subsets. Whole-study findings and limits: A CD4+CD8+ double-positive population could not be excluded by bead sorting. V, D, J usage, CDR3 length and N-additions were similar across seven subsets.

Semiquantitative ARM-PCR amplified T cell receptor alpha and beta CDR3 regions from mRNA. In ARM-PCR, communal superprimers followed tagged nested gene-specific primers for exponential amplification. TCRdb ran MiXCR on the multiplex PCR reads and lists one entry per CDR3 protein. The sample lists under 6,500 distinct CDR3 sequences, 50% to 65% occurring once. Anti-CD4 multisort beads removed cells negatively, then anti-CD8 beads positively selected CD8+ T cells. This CDR3 spans 12 amino acids. CDR1 is LNHDA and CDR2 is SQIVND in the germline V gene (reference sequence). This clonotype was observed a single time. Its antigen is as yet unknown.

This chain connects TRBV19 to TRBJ2-3; D is ambiguous. The assigned J gene may be wrong: the sequence end matches TRBJ1-5 better. Input material: CD8+ T cells sorted from blood. The source is a man in his forties in good health. As DNA, the CDR3 is TGTGCCAGTAGTTGGAGCACAGATACGCAGCATTTT. This gives the protein CASSWSTDTQHF.